The 10 T cell receptor beta chains below all came from one sample that was sequenced in a study of blood T cell repertoires in COVID-19. Some clones are missing from TCRdb's copy, which holds only in-frame ones; the method was immunoSEQ multiplex PCR. The sample has some 140,000 clones; more than 75% are singletons. The sequencing sample was made of peripheral blood. Source of these receptors: a man aged 60 to 75 who had recovered from COVID-19.

The chain links TRBV25-1 to TRBJ2-3, with 9 positions matching TRBD1. Trimming took 4 bases from V and 0 from J; bases not matched to a gene: 5. CDR3 length: 16 amino acids. Germline assignment: CDR1 MGHDK and CDR2 SYGVNS. CDR3 sequence (DNA): TGTGCCAGCAGTGGAACGGGACAGGGAAGCACAGATACGCAGTATTTT. Protein product: CASSGTGQGSTDTQYF. The complete variable domain, with remaining parts taken from reference TRBV25-1 and TRBJ2-3, reads EADIYQTPRYLVIGTGKKITLECSQTMGHDKMYWYQQDPGMELHLIHYSYGVNSTEKGDLSSESTVSRIRTEHFPLTLESARPSHTSQYLCASSGTGQGSTDTQYFGPGTRLTVL.

A note on this clone: The junction departs from germline at one end; a sequencing error may be responsible. The chain carries TRBV7-7 and TRBJ2-3; 9 bases are shared with TRBD2. Germline loops: CDR1 SSHAT, CDR2 FNYEAQ (reference sequence). There are 14 residues in the CDR3. The CDR3 here is CASSYSGRADTQYF. Here the CDR3 DNA reads TGTGCTAGCAGCTATAGCGGGAGAGCAGATACGCAGTATTTT.

This clone is a singleton in its sample. This chain uses TRBV28 with TRBJ2-6; possible D gene TRBD2, 6 bases. The CDR3 is 15 amino acids. Germline V gene data show CDR1 as MDHEN and CDR2 as SYDVKM. Trimming took off 6 bases at V and 1 base at J, with 10 bases between the two ends. Here the CDR3 DNA reads TGTGCCAGCAGGATGGGGAGGTCTGGGGCCAACGTCCTGACTTTC. Protein: CASRMGRSGANVLTF.

V gene TRBV19 combines with J gene TRBJ2-7, with D possibly matching TRBD2 (5 bases). The germline V gene encodes CDR1 LNHDA and CDR2 SQIVND (reference sequence). With 1 base removed from V and 6 bases from J, the gap between germline ends came to 10 bases. The length of the CDR3 is 13 residues. DNA for the CDR3: TGTGCCAGTAGTATAGGGCTAGCAGGCGAGCAGTACTTC. It yields the protein CASSIGLAGEQYF.

The chain links TRBV5-1 to TRBJ2-7, with D perhaps TRBD2 (5 bases). Germline V gene lookup returns CDR1 SGHRS and CDR2 YFSETQ. Trimming took 4 bases from V and 6 from J, leaving 17 bases between them. This CDR3 contains 14 residues. Here the CDR3 reads CASSEGTPGTEQYF. Here the CDR3 DNA reads TGCGCCAGCAGCGAGGGCACACCAGGCACCGAGCAGTACTTC.

The rearrangement joins TRBV10-3 to TRBJ2-3; 7 positions agree with TRBD2. Germline loops: CDR1 ENHRY, CDR2 SYGVKD. The ends lost 11 bases at V and 6 bases at J; junction bases unmatched: 11. The CDR3 extends over 13 amino acids. The CDR3 sequence is CAARLAGVDTQYF. The CDR3 nucleotides read TGTGCCGCCCGACTAGCTGGAGTTGATACGCAGTATTTT.

Here the CDR3 reads CASSERASRVGEKLFF. CDR3 sequence (DNA): TGTGCCAGCAGTGAAAGAGCCTCGAGGGTGGGGGAAAAACTGTTTTTT. This sequence joins TRBV2 and TRBJ1-4; D unresolved. V was shortened by 2 bases and J by 8 bases, with 18 bases between the two germline ends. Germline V CDR1 and CDR2: SNHLY, FYNNEI. The CDR3 loop spans 16 amino acids. The whole variable domain, filled in from reference TRBV2 and TRBJ1-4, reads EPEVTQTPSHQVTQMGQEVILRCVPISNHLYFYWYRQILGQKVEFLVSFYNNEISEKSEIFDDQFSVERPDGSNFTLKIRSTKLEDSAMYFCASSERASRVGEKLFFGSGTQLSVL.

The chain uses TRBV6-1 and TRBJ2-4, with D possibly TRBD1 on 5 matching bases. Germline CDR1 reads MNHNS; CDR2 reads SASEGT. The CDR3 extends over 17 amino acids. V was shortened by 1 base and J by 2 bases, with 15 bases between the two germline ends. CDR3 region: CASSEGGYSGTKNIQYF. The CDR3 DNA sequence: TGTGCCAGCAGTGAAGGGGGTTACTCAGGGACCAAAAACATTCAGTACTTC.

J is TRBJ2-5 and V is TRBV6-5; the D is unclear. Germline CDR1 and CDR2: MNHEY and SVGAGI. The germline V and J ends were trimmed by 5 bases and 4 bases, with 14 bases remaining between them. The CDR3 has 14 residues. The DNA for the CDR3 is TGTGCCAGCAGTCCCGAGGTGGGTCGAGAGACCCAGTACTTC. Translating gives CASSPEVGRETQYF.

V usage is TRBV19 and J usage is TRBJ2-6; D possibly corresponds to TRBD2 (5 bases). Per the germline V gene, CDR1 is LNHDA and CDR2 is SQIVND (reference sequence). Trimming removed 3 bases at V and 0 bases at J, with 6 bases between. CDR3 length equals 15 residues. The CDR3 DNA reads as TGTGCCAGTAGTATGGCGGGCTCTGGGGCCAACGTCCTGACTTTC. Its translation is CASSMAGSGANVLTF.